This TCR beta chain was found in a study of blood T cell repertoires in COVID-19. About the research overall: The United States, Italy and Spain supplied acute and convalescent COVID-19 samples. The cDNA or gDNA used as material had been derived from T cells, B-cell-depleted T cells, or PBMCs.

In the study's own analysis: Estimated nucleated cell counts came from reference gene primer amplification. Libraries were prepared by immunoSEQ multiplex PCR; TCRdb keeps only in-frame clonotypes and omits some of them. V, J and clone size are those of that table, while D and trimming were read from the DNA. This table holds around 260,000 clones, roughly 86% found once. Germline CDR1 MNHEY, CDR2 SVGAGI. V gave up 5 bases and J gave up 2 bases; unmatched junction bases: 3. The CDR3 runs 13 residues. Sequencing was carried out using peripheral blood. The clonotype was recovered from a woman in her 50s with acute or convalescent COVID-19. The rearrangement joins TRBV6-5 to TRBJ2-7, with TRBD1 matching over 7 bases. The CDR3 bases are TGTGCCAGCAGTCCCGGGACAGCCTACGAGCAGTACTTC. It yields the protein CASSPGTAYEQYF.